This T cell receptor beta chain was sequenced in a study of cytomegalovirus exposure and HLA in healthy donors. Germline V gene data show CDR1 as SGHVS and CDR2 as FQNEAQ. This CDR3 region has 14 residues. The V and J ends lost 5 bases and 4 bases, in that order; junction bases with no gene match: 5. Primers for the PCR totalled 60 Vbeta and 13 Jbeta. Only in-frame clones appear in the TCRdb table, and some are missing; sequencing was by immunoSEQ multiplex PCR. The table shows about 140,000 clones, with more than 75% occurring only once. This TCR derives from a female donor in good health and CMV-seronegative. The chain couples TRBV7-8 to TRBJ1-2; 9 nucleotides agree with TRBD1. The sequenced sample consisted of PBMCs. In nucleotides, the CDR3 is TGTGCCAGCAGCCCCGGGACAGGGTTCTATGGCTACACCTTC. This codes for CASSPGTGFYGYTF.